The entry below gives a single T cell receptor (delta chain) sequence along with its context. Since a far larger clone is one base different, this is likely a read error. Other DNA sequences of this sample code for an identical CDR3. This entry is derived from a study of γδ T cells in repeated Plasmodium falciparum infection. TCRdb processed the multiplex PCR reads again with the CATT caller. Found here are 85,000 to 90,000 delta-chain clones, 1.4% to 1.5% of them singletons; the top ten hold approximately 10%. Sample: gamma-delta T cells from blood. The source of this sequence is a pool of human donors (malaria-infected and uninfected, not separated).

For the CDR3, the DNA is TGTGCTCTTGGGGCCCCCTTTCGGGCTACGTTTAAACTCACCTTT. Its translation is CALGAPFRATFKLTF. No J gene was named, though the V gene is TRDV1; the tabulated D call, TRDD3, remains unverified against the DNA. The CDR3 covers 15 residues. In germline, CDR1 is TSWWSYY, CDR2 QGS.